The source of this T cell receptor beta chain is a study of blood T cell repertoires in COVID-19. In its sample, this clone was seen once. CDR1 is SGDLS, CDR2 YYNGEE, per germline. The V end was cut by 0 bases, the J end by 5 bases, with 5 bases between. This CDR3 is built from 12 residues. Libraries were prepared by immunoSEQ multiplex PCR; TCRdb keeps only in-frame clonotypes and omits some of them. The top ten clones hold roughly 0.56% of a sample with 150,000 to 160,000 clones, roughly 80% of them seen once. The genes are TRBV9 and TRBJ1-2; D unresolved. The specimen was peripheral blood. The clonotype comes from a man in his 60s with acute or convalescent COVID-19. The DNA for the CDR3 is TGTGCCAGCAGCGTAGACGCGTATGGCTACACCTTC. The encoded protein is CASSVDAYGYTF.